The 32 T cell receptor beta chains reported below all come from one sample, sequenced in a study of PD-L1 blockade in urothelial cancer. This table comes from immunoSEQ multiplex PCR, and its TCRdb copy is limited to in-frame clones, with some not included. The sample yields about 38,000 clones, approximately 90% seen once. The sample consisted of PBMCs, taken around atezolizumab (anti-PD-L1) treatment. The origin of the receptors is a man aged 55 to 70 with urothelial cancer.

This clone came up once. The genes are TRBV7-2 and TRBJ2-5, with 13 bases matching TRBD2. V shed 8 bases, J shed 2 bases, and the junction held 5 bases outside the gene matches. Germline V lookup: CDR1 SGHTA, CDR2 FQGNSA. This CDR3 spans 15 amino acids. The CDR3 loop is CASGSGLAGQETQYF. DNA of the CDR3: TGTGCCAGCGGATCGGGACTAGCGGGGCAAGAGACCCAGTACTTC. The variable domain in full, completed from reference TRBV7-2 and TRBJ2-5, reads GAGVSQSPSNKVTEKGKDVELRCDPISGHTALYWYRQSLGQGLEFLIYFQGNSAPDKSGLPSDRFSAERTGGSVSTLTIQRTQQEDSAVYLCASGSGLAGQETQYFGPGTRLLVL.

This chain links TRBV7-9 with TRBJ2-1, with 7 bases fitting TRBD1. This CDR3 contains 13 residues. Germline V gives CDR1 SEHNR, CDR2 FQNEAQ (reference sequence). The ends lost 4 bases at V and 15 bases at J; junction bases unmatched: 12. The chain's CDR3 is CASSSRQGATGFF. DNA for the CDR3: TGTGCCAGCAGCTCCCGACAGGGCGCCACAGGGTTCTTC.

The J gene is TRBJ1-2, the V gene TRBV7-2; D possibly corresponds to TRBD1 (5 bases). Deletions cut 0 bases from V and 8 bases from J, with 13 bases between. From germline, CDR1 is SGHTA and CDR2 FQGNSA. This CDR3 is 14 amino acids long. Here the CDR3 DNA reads TGTGCCAGCAGCTTAGCGACGGGACTTCGCGGCTACACCTTC. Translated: CASSLATGLRGYTF.

As DNA, the CDR3 is TGCGCCAGCAGACTGGTCGGGGGAACGTTGGCTTTCTTT. This encodes CASRLVGGTLAFF. V and J are TRBV5-1 and TRBJ1-1; tentatively, D is TRBD1 (5 bases). The V end lost 5 bases, the J end lost 11 bases, and 19 bases lay between the germline ends. The germline V gene encodes CDR1 SGHRS and CDR2 YFSETQ. The CDR3 sequence is 13 residues long.

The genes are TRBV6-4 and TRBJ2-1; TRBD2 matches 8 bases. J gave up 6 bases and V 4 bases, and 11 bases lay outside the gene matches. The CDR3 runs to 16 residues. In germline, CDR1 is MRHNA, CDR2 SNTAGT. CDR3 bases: TGTGCCAGCAGTGCCTTACCCTTAAGCGGGGGCAATGAGCAGTTCTTC. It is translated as CASSALPLSGGNEQFF.

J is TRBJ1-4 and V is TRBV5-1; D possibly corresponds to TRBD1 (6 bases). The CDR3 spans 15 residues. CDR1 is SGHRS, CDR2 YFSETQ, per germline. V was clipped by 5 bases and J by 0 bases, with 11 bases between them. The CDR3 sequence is CASSFTGSTNEKLFF. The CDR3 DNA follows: TGCGCCAGCAGTTTTACAGGGTCAACTAATGAAAAACTGTTTTTT.

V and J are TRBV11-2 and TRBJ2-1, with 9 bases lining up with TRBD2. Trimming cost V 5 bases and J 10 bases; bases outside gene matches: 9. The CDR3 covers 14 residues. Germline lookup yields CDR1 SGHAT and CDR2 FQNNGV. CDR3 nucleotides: TGTGCCAGCAGCCCCTCTTCGACTAGCGGAGAGCAGTTCTTC. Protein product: CASSPSSTSGEQFF. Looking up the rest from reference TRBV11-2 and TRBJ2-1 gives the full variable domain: EAGVAQSPRYKIIEKRQSVAFWCNPISGHATLYWYQQILGQGPKLLIQFQNNGVVDDSQLPKDRFSAERLKGVDSTLKIQPAKLEDSAVYLCASSPSSTSGEQFFGPGTRLTVL.

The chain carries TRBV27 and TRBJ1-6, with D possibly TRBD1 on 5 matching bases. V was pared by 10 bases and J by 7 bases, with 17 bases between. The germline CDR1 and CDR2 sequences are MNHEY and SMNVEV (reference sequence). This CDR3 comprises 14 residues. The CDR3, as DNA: TGTGCCACGGGTTTTTGGGGGGGGAATTCACCCCTCCACTTT. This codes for CATGFWGGNSPLHF.

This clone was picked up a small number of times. CDR3 nucleotides: TGTGCCAGCAGCTTCGACAGGGATAATTCACCCCTCCACTTT. Translated, it gives CASSFDRDNSPLHF. J is TRBJ1-6 and V is TRBV5-6, with 7 bases matching TRBD1. The CDR3 extends over 14 amino acids. The junction had 1 base not matched to a gene; V was cut back by 2 bases and J by 5 bases. CDR1 and CDR2 (germline): SGHDT, YYEEEE.

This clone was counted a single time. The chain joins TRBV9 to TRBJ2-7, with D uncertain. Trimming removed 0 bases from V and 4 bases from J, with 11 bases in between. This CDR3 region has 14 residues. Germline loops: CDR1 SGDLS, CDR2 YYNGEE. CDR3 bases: TGTGCCAGCAGCGTAGCCGACACTCAATACGAGCAGTACTTC. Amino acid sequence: CASSVADTQYEQYF.

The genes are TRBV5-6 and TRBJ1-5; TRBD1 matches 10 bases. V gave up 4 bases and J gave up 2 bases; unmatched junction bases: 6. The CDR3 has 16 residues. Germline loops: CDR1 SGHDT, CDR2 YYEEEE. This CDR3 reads CASSQRDRGGNQPQHF. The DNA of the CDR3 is TGTGCCAGCAGCCAAAGGGACAGGGGTGGCAATCAGCCCCAGCATTTT.

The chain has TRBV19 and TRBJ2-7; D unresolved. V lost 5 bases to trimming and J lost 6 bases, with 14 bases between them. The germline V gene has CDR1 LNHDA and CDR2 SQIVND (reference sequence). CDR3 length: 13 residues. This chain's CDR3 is CASSLSETGEQYF. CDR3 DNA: TGTGCCAGTAGTTTAAGTGAGACGGGCGAGCAGTACTTC.

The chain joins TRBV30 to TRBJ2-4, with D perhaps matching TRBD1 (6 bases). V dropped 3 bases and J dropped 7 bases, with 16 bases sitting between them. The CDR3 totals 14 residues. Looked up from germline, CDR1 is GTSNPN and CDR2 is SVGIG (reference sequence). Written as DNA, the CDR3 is TGTGCCTGGAGCCTCACAGGGTCGGAGAACATTCAGTACTTC. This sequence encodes CAWSLTGSENIQYF.

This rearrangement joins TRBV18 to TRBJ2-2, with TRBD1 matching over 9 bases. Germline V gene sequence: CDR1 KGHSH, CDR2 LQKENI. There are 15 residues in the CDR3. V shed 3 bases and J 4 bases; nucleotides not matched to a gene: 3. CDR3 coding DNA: TGTGCCAGCTCACCCGGGACAGGGTCCACCGGGGAGCTGTTTTTT. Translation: CASSPGTGSTGELFF.

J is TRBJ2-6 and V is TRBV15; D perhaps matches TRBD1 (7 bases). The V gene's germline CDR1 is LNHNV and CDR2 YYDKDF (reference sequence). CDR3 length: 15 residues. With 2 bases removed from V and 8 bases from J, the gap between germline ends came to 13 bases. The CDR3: CATSRSRGVTNVLTF. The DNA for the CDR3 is TGTGCCACCAGCAGAAGCAGGGGGGTGACCAACGTCCTGACTTTC.

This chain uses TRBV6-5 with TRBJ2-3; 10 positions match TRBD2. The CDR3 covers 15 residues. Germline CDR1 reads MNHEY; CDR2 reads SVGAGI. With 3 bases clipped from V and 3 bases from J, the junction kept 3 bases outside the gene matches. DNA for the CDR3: TGTGCCAGCAGTTATACTAGCGGGGTAACAGATACGCAGTATTTT. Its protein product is CASSYTSGVTDTQYF.

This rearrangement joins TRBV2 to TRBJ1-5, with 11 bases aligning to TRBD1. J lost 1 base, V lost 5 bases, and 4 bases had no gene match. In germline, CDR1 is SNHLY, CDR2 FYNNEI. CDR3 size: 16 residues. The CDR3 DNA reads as TGTGCCAGCAGTTGGACAGGGGGCCCGAGCAATCAGCCCCAGCATTTT. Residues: CASSWTGGPSNQPQHF.

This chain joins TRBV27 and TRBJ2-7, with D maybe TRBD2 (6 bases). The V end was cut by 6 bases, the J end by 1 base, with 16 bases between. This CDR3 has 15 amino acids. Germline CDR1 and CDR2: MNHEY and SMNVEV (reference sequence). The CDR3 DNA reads TGTGCCAGCAGCCCCTGGGGTAGCGGATCCTACGAGCAGTACTTC. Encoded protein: CASSPWGSGSYEQYF.

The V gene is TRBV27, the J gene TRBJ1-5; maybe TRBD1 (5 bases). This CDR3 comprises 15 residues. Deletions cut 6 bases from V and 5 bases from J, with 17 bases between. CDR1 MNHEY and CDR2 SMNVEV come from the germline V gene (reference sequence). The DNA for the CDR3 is TGTGCCAGCAGCCGCGATCCATGGGGGGATCAGCCCCAGCATTTT. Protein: CASSRDPWGDQPQHF.

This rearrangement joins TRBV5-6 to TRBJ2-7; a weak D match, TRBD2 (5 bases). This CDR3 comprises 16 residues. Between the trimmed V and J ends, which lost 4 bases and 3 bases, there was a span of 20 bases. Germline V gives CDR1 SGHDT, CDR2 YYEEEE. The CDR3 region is CASSPDGSGRGYEQYF. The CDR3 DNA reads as TGTGCCAGCAGCCCTGATGGATCAGGACGGGGCTACGAGCAGTACTTC.

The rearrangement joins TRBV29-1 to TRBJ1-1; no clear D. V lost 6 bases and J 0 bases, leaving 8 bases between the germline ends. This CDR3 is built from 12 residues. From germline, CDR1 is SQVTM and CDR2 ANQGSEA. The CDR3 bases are TGCAGCGTACGACATATGAACACTGAAGCTTTCTTT. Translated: CSVRHMNTEAFF.

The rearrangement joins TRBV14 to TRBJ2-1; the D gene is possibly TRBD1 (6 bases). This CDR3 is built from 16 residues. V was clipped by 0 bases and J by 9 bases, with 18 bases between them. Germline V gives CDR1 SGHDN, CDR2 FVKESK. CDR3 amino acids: CASSQDWTVLLGEQFF. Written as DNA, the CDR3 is TGTGCCAGCAGCCAAGATTGGACAGTTTTATTGGGTGAGCAGTTCTTC.

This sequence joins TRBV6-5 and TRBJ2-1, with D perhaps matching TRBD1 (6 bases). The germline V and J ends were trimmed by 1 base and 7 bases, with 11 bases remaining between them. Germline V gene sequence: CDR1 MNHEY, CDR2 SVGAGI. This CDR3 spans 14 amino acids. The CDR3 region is CASSYWGPGNEQFF. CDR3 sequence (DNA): TGTGCCAGCAGTTACTGGGGGCCCGGGAATGAGCAGTTCTTC.

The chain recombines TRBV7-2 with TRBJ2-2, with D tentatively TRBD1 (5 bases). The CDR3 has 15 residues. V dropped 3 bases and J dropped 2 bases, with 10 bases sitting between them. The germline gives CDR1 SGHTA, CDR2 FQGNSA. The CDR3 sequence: CASSFSRANTGELFF. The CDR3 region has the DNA TGTGCCAGCAGCTTTTCCAGGGCCAACACCGGGGAGCTGTTTTTT.

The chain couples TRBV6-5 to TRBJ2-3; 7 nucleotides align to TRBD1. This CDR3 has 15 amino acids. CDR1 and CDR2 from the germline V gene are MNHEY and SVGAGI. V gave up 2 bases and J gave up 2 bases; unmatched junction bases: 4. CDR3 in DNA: TGTGCCAGCAGTTACGGGGGACAGTTCACAGATACGCAGTATTTT. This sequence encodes CASSYGGQFTDTQYF.

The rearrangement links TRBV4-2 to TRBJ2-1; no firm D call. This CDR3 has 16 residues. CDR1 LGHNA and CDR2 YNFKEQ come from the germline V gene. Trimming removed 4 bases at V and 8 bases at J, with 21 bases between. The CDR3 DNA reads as TGTGCCAGCAGCCTCCATACTGGTGAGGCTGGGTATGAGCAGTTCTTC. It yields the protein CASSLHTGEAGYEQFF.

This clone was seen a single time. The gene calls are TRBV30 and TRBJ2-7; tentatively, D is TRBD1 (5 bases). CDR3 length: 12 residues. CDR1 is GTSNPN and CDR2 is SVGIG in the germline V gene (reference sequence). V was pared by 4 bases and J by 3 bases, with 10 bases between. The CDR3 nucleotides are TGTGCCTGGAAACAGGTTGACTACGAGCAGTACTTC. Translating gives CAWKQVDYEQYF.

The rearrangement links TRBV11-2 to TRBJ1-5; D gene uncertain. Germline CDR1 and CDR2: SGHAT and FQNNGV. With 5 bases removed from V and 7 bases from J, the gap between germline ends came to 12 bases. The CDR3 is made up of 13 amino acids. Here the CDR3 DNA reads TGTGCCAGCAGCCTCACGAGTAGCCAGCCCCAGCATTTT. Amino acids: CASSLTSSQPQHF.

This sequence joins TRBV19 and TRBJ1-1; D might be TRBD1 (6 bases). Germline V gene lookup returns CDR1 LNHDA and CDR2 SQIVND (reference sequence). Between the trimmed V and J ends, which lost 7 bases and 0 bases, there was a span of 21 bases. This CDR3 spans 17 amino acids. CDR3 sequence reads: CASIPRQVQTVNTEAFF. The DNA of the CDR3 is TGTGCCAGTATCCCCAGACAGGTCCAGACCGTGAACACTGAAGCTTTCTTT.

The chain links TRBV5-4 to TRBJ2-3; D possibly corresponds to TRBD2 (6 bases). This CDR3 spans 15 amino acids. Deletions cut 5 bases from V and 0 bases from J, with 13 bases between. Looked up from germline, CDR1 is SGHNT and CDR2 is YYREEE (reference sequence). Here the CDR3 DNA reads TGTGCCAGCAGAGACGGGAGTCGCAGCACAGATACGCAGTATTTT. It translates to CASRDGSRSTDTQYF.

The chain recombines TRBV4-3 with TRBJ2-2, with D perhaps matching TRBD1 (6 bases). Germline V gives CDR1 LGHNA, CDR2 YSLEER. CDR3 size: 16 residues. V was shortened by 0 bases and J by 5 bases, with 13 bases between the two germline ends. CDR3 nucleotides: TGCGCCAGCAGCCAAGAACAGGGACGGTATACCGGGGAGCTGTTTTTT. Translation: CASSQEQGRYTGELFF.

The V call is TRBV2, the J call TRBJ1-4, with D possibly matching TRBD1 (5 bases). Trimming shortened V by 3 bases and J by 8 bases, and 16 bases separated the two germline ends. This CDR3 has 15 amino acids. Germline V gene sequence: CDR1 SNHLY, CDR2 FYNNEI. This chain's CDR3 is CASSESGQGGEKLFF. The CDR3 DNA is TGTGCCAGCAGTGAGAGTGGGCAGGGAGGGGAAAAACTGTTTTTT.